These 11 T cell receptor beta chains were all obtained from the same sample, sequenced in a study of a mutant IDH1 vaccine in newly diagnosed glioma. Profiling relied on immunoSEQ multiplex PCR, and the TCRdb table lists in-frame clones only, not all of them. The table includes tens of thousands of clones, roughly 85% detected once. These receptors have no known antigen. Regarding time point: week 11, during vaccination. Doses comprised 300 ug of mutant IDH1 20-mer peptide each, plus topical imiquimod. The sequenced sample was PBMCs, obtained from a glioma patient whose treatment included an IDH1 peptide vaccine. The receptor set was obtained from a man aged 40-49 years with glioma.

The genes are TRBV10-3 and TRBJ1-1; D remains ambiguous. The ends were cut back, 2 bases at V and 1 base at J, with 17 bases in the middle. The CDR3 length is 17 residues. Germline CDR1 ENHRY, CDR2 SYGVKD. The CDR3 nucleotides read TGTGCCATCAGTGAGGTAACAGAATCCCAACGGAACACTGAAGCTTTCTTT. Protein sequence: CAISEVTESQRNTEAFF.

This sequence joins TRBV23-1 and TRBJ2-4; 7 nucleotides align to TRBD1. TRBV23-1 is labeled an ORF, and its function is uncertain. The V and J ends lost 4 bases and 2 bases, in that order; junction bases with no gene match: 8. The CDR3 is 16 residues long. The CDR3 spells CASSPTGKETKNIQYF. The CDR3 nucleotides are TGCGCCAGCAGTCCGACAGGGAAGGAGACCAAAAACATTCAGTACTTC.

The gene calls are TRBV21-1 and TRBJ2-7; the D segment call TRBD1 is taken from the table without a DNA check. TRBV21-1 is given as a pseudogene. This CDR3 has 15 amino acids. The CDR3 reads CASRDRGCPPYEQYV. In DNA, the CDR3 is TGTGCCAGCAGGGACAGGGGGTGTCCCCCCTACGAGCAGTACGTC.

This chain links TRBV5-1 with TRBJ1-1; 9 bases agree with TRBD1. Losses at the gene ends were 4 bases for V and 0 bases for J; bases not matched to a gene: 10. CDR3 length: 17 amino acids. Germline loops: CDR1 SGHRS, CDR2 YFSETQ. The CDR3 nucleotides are TGCGCCAGCAGCCCTCCAAGACAGGGGGGGATGAACACTGAAGCTTTCTTT. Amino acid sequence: CASSPPRQGGMNTEAFF.

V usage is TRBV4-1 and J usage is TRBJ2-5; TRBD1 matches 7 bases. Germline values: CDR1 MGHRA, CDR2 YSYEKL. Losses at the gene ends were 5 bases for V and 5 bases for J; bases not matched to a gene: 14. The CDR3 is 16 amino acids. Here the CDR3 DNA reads TGCGCCAGCAGCATCAAGGGGGCCCCTCTTGGGGAGACCCAGTACTTC. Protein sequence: CASSIKGAPLGETQYF.

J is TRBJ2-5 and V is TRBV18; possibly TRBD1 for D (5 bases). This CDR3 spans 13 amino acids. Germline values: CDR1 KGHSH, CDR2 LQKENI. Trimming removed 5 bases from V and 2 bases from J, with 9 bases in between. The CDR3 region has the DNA TGTGCCAGCTCAGCGACAGCTCAAGAGACCCAGTACTTC. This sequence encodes CASSATAQETQYF.

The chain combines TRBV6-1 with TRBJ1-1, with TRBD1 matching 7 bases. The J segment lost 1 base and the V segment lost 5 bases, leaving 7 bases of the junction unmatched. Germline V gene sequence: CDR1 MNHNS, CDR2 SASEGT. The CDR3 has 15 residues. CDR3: CASSSSHRGNTEAFF. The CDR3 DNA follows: TGTGCCAGCAGTTCGTCCCACAGGGGGAACACTGAAGCTTTCTTT.

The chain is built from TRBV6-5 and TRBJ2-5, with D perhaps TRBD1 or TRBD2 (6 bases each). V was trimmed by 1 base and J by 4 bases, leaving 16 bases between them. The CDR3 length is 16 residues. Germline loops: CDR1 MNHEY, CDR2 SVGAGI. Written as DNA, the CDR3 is TGTGCCAGCAGTTACTATTTTCGGGGGCAGACAGAGACCCAGTACTTC. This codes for CASSYYFRGQTETQYF.

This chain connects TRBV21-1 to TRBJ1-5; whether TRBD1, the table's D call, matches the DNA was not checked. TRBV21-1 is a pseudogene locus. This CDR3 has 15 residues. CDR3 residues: CASSYHTGFNQPQHF. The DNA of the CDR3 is TGTGCCAGCAGCTATCACACAGGGTTCAATCAGCCCCAGCATTTT.

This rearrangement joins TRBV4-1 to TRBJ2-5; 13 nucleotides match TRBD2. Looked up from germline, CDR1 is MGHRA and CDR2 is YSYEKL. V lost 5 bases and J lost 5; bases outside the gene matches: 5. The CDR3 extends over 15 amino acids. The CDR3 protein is CASSYGTSGTETQYF. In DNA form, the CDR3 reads TGCGCCAGCAGCTACGGGACTAGCGGGACGGAGACCCAGTACTTC.

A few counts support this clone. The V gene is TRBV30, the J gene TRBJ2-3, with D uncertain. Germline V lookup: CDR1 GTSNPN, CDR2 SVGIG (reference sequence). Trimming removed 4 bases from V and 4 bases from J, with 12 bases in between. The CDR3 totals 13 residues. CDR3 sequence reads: CAWNHNGADTQYF. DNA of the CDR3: TGTGCCTGGAACCATAATGGGGCAGATACGCAGTATTTT.